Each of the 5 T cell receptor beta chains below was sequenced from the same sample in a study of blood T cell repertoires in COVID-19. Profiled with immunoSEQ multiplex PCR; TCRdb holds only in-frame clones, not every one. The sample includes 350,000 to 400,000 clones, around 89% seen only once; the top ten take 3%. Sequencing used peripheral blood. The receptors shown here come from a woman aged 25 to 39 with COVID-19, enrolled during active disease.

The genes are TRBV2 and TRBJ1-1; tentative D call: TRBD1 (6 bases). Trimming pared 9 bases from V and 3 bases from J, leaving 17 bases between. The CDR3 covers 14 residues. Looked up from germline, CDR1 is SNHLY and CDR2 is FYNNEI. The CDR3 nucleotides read TGTGCCAGAAAAGTTGGGACATACTACACTGAAGCTTTCTTT. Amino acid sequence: CARKVGTYYTEAFF. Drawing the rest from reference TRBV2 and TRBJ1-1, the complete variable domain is EPEVTQTPSHQVTQMGQEVILRCVPISNHLYFYWYRQILGQKVEFLVSFYNNEISEKSEIFDDQFSVERPDGSNFTLKIRSTKLEDSAMYFCARKVGTYYTEAFFGQGTRLTVV.

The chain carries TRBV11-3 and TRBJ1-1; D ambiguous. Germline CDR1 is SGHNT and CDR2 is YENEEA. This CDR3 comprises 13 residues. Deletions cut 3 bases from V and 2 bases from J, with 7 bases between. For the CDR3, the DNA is TGTGCCAGCAGCTTGTGGAGAAACACTGAAGCTTTCTTT. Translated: CASSLWRNTEAFF.

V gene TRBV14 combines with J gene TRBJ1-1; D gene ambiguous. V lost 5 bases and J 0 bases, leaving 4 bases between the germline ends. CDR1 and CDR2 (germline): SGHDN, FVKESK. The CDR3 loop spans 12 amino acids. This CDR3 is CASSIMNTEAFF. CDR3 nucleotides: TGTGCCAGCAGCATCATGAACACTGAAGCTTTCTTT.

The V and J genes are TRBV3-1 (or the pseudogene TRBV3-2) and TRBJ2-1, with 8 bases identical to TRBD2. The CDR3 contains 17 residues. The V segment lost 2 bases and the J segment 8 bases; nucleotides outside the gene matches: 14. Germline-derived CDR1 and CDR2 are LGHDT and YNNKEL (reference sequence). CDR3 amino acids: CASSQRHLGTRWHEQFF. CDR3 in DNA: TGTGCCAGCAGCCAAAGGCATTTGGGGACTAGATGGCATGAGCAGTTCTTC.

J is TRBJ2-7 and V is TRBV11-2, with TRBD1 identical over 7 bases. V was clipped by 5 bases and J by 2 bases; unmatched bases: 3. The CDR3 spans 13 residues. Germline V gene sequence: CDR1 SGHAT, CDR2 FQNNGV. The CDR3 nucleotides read TGTGCCAGCAGCGGGACAGTTACCTACGAGCAGTACGTC. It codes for CASSGTVTYEQYV.